The TCR beta chain under discussion was sequenced for a study of T cells in Graves' hyperthyroidism and ophthalmopathy. TCR beta CDR3 region amplification was performed from RNA transcripts. HTBI primers were used for first-round RT-PCR of the TCR CDR3. TCRdb re-called the multiplex PCR reads through MiXCR, storing one row per CDR3 protein. This sample has some 720,000 distinct CDR3 sequences, with approximately 16% found just once. Trimming cost V 4 bases and J 10 bases, with 12 bases left between them. The germline CDR1 and CDR2 sequences are SGDLS and YYNGEE. This CDR3 region has 12 residues. The specimen was blood. This clonotype was obtained from a man younger than 35 with Graves' hyperthyroidism. The chain has TRBV9 and TRBJ2-1, with D possibly TRBD1 on 5 matching bases. The CDR3 DNA is TGTGCCAGCAGCCAGGGATGGTCGGAGCAGTTCTTC. Encoded protein: CASSQGWSEQFF.